This T cell receptor (beta chain) comes out of a study of T cell clonotyping in hematopoietic cell transplantation. Clones were sequenced by immunoSEQ multiplex PCR, and TCRdb holds only the in-frame ones, with some missing. This table has around 14,000 clones, more than 75% appearing once. Trimming took 2 bases from V and 3 from J, leaving 20 bases between them. Germline V lookup: CDR1 SGHTS, CDR2 YDEGEE. The CDR3 contains 17 residues. Notes on this clone: Its antigen is not identified.

Samples: about 28 days before transplant, then days 30, 100 and 180 after. Study findings and constraints: Few recipient clonotypes overlapped donors; over 95% were de novo at given depth. After transplant, recipient diversity fell while pathologically expanded clonotypes grew through day 180.

This sequence originates from a male patient between 45 and 59 years old who had an allogeneic stem cell transplant from an unrelated donor, so T cells may come from the graft donor. Some clones in this sample may be carry-over from other donors' samples. This sequence joins TRBV5-8 and TRBJ1-2; D not resolved. This sample comprised PBMCs, obtained 100 days after allogeneic stem cell transplant. CDR3 DNA: TGTGCCAGCAGCTTTAGGCCAGGAGGGCGCGCGTACTATGGCTACACCTTC. This sequence encodes CASSFRPGGRAYYGYTF. The whole variable domain, filled in from reference TRBV5-8 and TRBJ1-2, reads EAGVTQSPTHLIKTRGQQATLRCSPISGHTSVYWYQQALGLGLQFLLWYDEGEERNRGNFPPRFSGRQFPNYSSELNVNALELEDSALYLCASSFRPGGRAYYGYTFGSGTRLTVV.